This TCR beta chain was retrieved from a study of vaccination and CD4 T cells after COVID-19. Study in general: Stimulation used overlapping spike peptides from SARS-CoV-2, HCoV-NL63, HCoV-OC43 and HCoV-229E. For control cultures, the treatment was a CEFX pool, an HIV-1 Nef pool, or no peptide.

The CDR3 is 14 residues long. Per germline, CDR1 DFQATT and CDR2 SNEGSKA (reference sequence). V was shortened by 5 bases and J by 3 bases, with 16 bases between the two germline ends. An Oncomine TCR Beta short-read assay was used to sequence the DNA from cultured CD4+ T cells. TCRdb used MiXCR to reprocess the PCR reads, holding one entry per CDR3 protein. In the table there are fewer than 30,000 distinct CDR3 sequences, approximately 60% of which are singletons. Indicated treatment: approximately nine-day PBMC culture with coronavirus spike peptide pools or control peptides (ViraFEST assay). Note on this clonotype: Its target is not known.

The study's findings and limits: Post-vaccination, and not before, a median roughly 86% of reactive clones appeared in convalescent patients. Spike mono-reactivity was the property of 304 of 307 vaccine-specific clones in convalescent patients.

The sequence was collected from a human donor who received a COVID-19 vaccine. The genes are TRBV20-1 and TRBJ2-5, with D possibly TRBD2 on 6 matching bases. The source was CD4+ T cells from blood, cultured in vitro, collected after SARS-CoV-2 vaccination. DNA for the CDR3: TGCAGTGCTGGTTTAAGCGGGCAGGAAGAGACCCAGTACTTC. Protein: CSAGLSGQEETQYF.